This entry concerns a single T cell receptor beta chain. Its antigen is unknown. This specimen belongs to a study of Graves' ophthalmopathy and Graves' hyperthyroidism. Study-wide background: Sampling took place at initial diagnosis, with peripheral blood obtained before any treatment. Regarding the study as a whole: Blood also harbored most expanded thyroid clonotypes above 0.001 frequency. It was with roughly 71% sensitivity and roughly 75% specificity that the model predicted ophthalmopathy progression.

PBMCs were obtained from roughly 9.5 ml of fresh peripheral blood. The CDR3 extends over 11 amino acids. Trimming removed 8 bases at V and 9 bases at J, with 16 bases between. In germline, CDR1 is SQVTM, CDR2 ANQGSEA. RNA served as the template for amplifying TCR beta CDR3 regions. In the first round, RT-PCR was carried out with HTBI primers, and a multiplex PCR formed the second round. TCRdb ran MiXCR on the multiplex PCR reads and lists one entry per CDR3 protein. The sample includes hundreds of thousands of distinct CDR3 sequences, roughly 41% of them seen just once. The TCR comes from an adult man with Graves' ophthalmopathy. The sample consisted of peripheral blood. This chain uses TRBV29-1 with TRBJ1-1; D perhaps matches TRBD1 (6 bases). The chain's CDR3 is CSLEHRVQAFF. The CDR3 DNA follows: TGCAGCTTAGAACACAGGGTACAAGCTTTCTTT.